In this sample, the clone carrying this T cell receptor (beta chain) turned up a few times. The germline V gene encodes CDR1 SEHNR and CDR2 FQNEAQ (reference sequence). This CDR3 has 13 residues. Losses at the gene ends were 8 bases for V and 7 bases for J; bases not matched to a gene: 10. Seattle's enrolled individuals joined amid active infection and were then monitored longitudinally. This specimen comes from a study of blood T cell repertoires in COVID-19. About the research overall: Acute-phase and convalescent COVID-19 samples originated in the United States, Italy and Spain.

The repertoire was sequenced with immunoSEQ multiplex PCR; TCRdb's copy has only in-frame clones and lacks some. The sample lists about 43,000 clones, just under 90% occurring once. The chain is built from TRBV7-9 and TRBJ2-7; TRBD2 matches at 8 bases. The specimen sequenced was peripheral blood. This TCR was recovered from a man in his forties with COVID-19, enrolled during active disease. In DNA, the CDR3 is TGTGCCAGCGGGCTTGCGGCGGGAGGAGAGCAGTACTTC. Protein: CASGLAAGGEQYF.